This entry describes one T cell receptor (beta chain). The antigen it binds to is not known. No base quality information exists; no much larger clone differs at one position. Synovial fluid samples were matched to blood samples from the same ankylosing spondylitis patients. This specimen comes from a study of CD8 T cells in ankylosing spondylitis (dated by TCRdb to 2017 to 2019). Regarding the study in general: The study set out to find disease-linked TCR variants by profiling T cell receptor beta repertoires in ankylosing spondylitis patients and healthy donors. The full study cohort was made up of roughly 25 ankylosing spondylitis patients and 108 healthy donors. Samples of peripheral blood were taken, and for ankylosing spondylitis patients, synovial fluid was collected as well. The paper's findings and limits, for the study overall: A TCR beta motif of 7 or 8 highly homologous amino acid variants appeared characteristic of blood from ankylosing spondylitis patients. In peripheral blood, the disease-linked clones were found at relatively low frequencies and had a CD8+ phenotype. The disease-linked clones were reported as significantly enriched in matched synovial fluid samples from ankylosing spondylitis patients. Some of the motif variants had been reported before in the synovial fluid and blood of reactive arthritis patients, a finding that suggests common disease-initiation mechanisms.

CDR1 and CDR2 are read off the germline V gene (reference sequence) as SEHNR and FQNEAQ. Measured from the cysteine to the phenylalanine, the CDR3 is 10 residues long. Only the CDR3 DNA stays, 30 bases, in frame from base 1. V is cut by 5 bases and J by 11 bases, and the space between the germline ends is 10 bases. For sequencing, an Illumina HiSeq 2500 was employed. Quantitative 5'-RACE with molecular barcodes was used to prepare TCR beta libraries. For the original study's pipeline: To identify disease-linked TCR variants, a new computational method was used, one built on a probabilistic model of VDJ rearrangement. Starting from the raw public reads, TCRdb applied fastp trimming at Q25, assembled clones with MiXCR and retained in-frame beta chains. Rows are unified per CDR3 protein, each entry keeping the most common DNA and genes. TCRdb, not the original authors, processed these V and J calls. The sample table lists under 170,000 distinct CDR3 sequences, roughly 44% of them with a count of one. The leading ten clones occupy nearly 15% of the sample.

This sequence was found in a male donor with ankylosing spondylitis. Sequencing was performed on synovial fluid, either unsorted or a sorted T cell fraction (not recorded which). The receptor chain draws on TRBV7-9 and TRBJ2-7; no confident D gene assignment can be made. The CDR3 has the sequence CASSPRAEYF. The base sequence is TGTGCCAGCAGCCCCCGGGCCGAGTACTTC.